This entry lists 29 T cell receptor beta chains sequenced from one sample in a study of blood T cell repertoires in COVID-19 (dated by TCRdb to the early 2020s). Library preparation used the immunoSEQ multiplex PCR assay. TCRdb retrieved this table from immuneACCESS and kept in-frame rearrangements only. Not all clones are present; in checked studies, unresolved V genes account for under half, and no reason is known for the remainder. The sample records about 33,000 clones, about 88% of which are singletons. 2% to 2.5% of the sample is taken by the ten largest. What was sequenced was peripheral blood. These receptors were collected from a human donor in a cohort sampled during active COVID-19.

This rearrangement joins TRBV14 to TRBJ1-4; TRBD1 agrees at 8 bases. Trimming at V came to 1 base and at J to 6 bases, leaving 4 bases not matched to a gene. Germline lookup yields CDR1 SGHDN and CDR2 FVKESK. This CDR3 is 15 amino acids long. CDR3 sequence: CASSQVDRGHEKLFF. The CDR3 DNA follows: TGTGCCAGCAGCCAAGTAGACAGGGGACATGAAAAACTGTTTTTT. The full variable domain, completed using reference TRBV14 and TRBJ1-4, is EAGVTQFPSHSVIEKGQTVTLRCDPISGHDNLYWYRRVMGKEIKFLLHFVKESKQDESGMPNNRFLAERTGGTYSTLKVQPAELEDSGVYFCASSQVDRGHEKLFFGSGTQLSVL.

This chain uses TRBV27 with TRBJ2-1; 7 bases fit TRBD1. The CDR3 loop spans 16 amino acids. V was pared by 7 bases and J by 2 bases, with 11 bases of the junction left unmatched. Germline CDR1 is MNHEY and CDR2 is SMNVEV (reference sequence). The CDR3 DNA follows: TGTGCCAGCAACCCGGATGGGCAGGGGGCCTACAATGAGCAGTTCTTC. Amino acid sequence: CASNPDGQGAYNEQFF.

The chain employs TRBV5-1 and TRBJ1-3, with a weak D call TRBD1 (6 bases). The CDR3 spans 15 residues. Trimming stripped 1 base from V and 7 bases from J, with 15 bases between. Germline loops: CDR1 SGHRS, CDR2 YFSETQ. CDR3 in DNA: TGCGCCAGCAGCTTGACCCAGGGGACGGGGAACACCATATATTTT. This encodes CASSLTQGTGNTIYF.

The CDR3 reads CASSQGQGGGYGYTF. CDR3 DNA sequence: TGTGCCAGCAGCCAGGGACAGGGGGGTGGCTATGGCTACACCTTC. The chain is built from TRBV4-2 and TRBJ1-2; 11 bases fit TRBD1. This CDR3 has 15 residues. J was trimmed by 4 bases and V by 3 bases; bases with no gene match: 4. In germline, CDR1 is LGHNA, CDR2 YNFKEQ.

CDR3 DNA: TGTGCCAGCAGCGTAGGCGGGGGCTCGCTAGGGGGCTACACCTTC. Its translation is CASSVGGGSLGGYTF. V gene TRBV9 combines with J gene TRBJ1-2; possibly TRBD1 for D (6 bases). V was cut by 0 bases and J by 8 bases, with 17 bases left in between. The length of the CDR3 is 15 residues. Germline V CDR1 and CDR2: SGDLS, YYNGEE.

The chain recombines TRBV9 with TRBJ2-1; 8 nucleotides match TRBD1. The CDR3 runs 15 residues. J was trimmed by 9 bases and V by 1 base; bases with no gene match: 9. The V gene's germline CDR1 is SGDLS and CDR2 YYNGEE. The CDR3 region has the DNA TGTGCCAGCAGCGTACAGGGGGCTGCGAGGCGTGAGCAGTTCTTC. It specifies CASSVQGAARREQFF.

J is TRBJ2-1 and V is TRBV27; TRBD1 matches 8 bases. Germline V gives CDR1 MNHEY, CDR2 SMNVEV (reference sequence). The CDR3 has 16 amino acids. J gave up 6 bases and V 5 bases, and 12 bases lay outside the gene matches. Here the CDR3 reads CASSPRDRQHGNEQFF. The CDR3 nucleotides are TGTGCCAGCAGTCCCCGGGACAGGCAACACGGCAATGAGCAGTTCTTC.

This clone appeared a single time. The rearrangement links TRBV9 to TRBJ1-3; a possible D gene is TRBD1 (5 bases). Trimming took 5 bases from V and 2 from J, leaving 17 bases between them. The length of the CDR3 is 16 residues. Germline CDR1 reads SGDLS; CDR2 reads YYNGEE. The CDR3 coding sequence is TGTGCCAGCAGTTCCACCCCCCAGGGCCCTGGAAACACCATATATTTT. Residues: CASSSTPQGPGNTIYF.

V usage is TRBV9 and J usage is TRBJ2-1; TRBD1 matches 8 bases. V trimming: 0 bases; J trimming: 5 bases; junction bases outside the gene matches: 7. The CDR3 runs to 16 residues. Germline V lookup: CDR1 SGDLS, CDR2 YYNGEE. The CDR3 loop reads CASSVGQGAPHNEQFF. The CDR3 region has the DNA TGTGCCAGCAGCGTAGGGCAGGGGGCCCCCCACAATGAGCAGTTCTTC.

The V and J genes are TRBV30 and TRBJ1-3; 9 bases are shared with TRBD1. The CDR3 length is 15 residues. CDR1 and CDR2 from the germline V gene are GTSNPN and SVGIG (reference sequence). With 0 bases clipped from V and 2 bases from J, the junction kept 2 bases outside the gene matches. This chain's CDR3 is CAWSVQGAAGNTIYF. The CDR3 DNA is TGTGCCTGGAGTGTACAGGGGGCCGCTGGAAACACCATATATTTT.

The chain joins TRBV10-1 to TRBJ2-3, with unresolved D. The CDR3 extends over 14 amino acids. Trimming took 3 bases from V and 2 from J, leaving 9 bases between them. From germline, CDR1 is WNHNN and CDR2 SYGVQD (reference sequence). CDR3 DNA sequence: TGCGCCAGCAGTGATGAACTACTCACAGATACGCAGTATTTT. Translating it yields CASSDELLTDTQYF.

Concerning this clone itself: An end of the junction differs from the germline gene, which may be a read error. CDR3 in DNA: TGTGCCCGGAGTAGTTCAGGGTTTGCCTATGGCTACACCTTC. It encodes CARSSSGFAYGYTF. The rearrangement joins TRBV30 to TRBJ1-2, with TRBD1 as a possible D gene (5 bases). This CDR3 region has 14 residues. CDR1 GTSNPN and CDR2 SVGIG come from the germline V gene (reference sequence).

The count of this clone is one. The J gene is TRBJ2-3, the V gene TRBV9, with TRBD1 matching over 8 bases. CDR1 and CDR2 from the germline V gene are SGDLS and YYNGEE. V was pared by 0 bases and J by 3 bases, with 6 bases of the junction left unmatched. CDR3 length: 16 amino acids. The CDR3: CASSVAGQGATDTQYF. In DNA, the CDR3 is TGTGCCAGCAGCGTAGCGGGGCAGGGGGCGACAGATACGCAGTATTTT.

This clone was observed a single time. V usage is TRBV28 and J usage is TRBJ1-2; D is uncertain. Germline V gene sequence: CDR1 MDHEN, CDR2 SYDVKM. Trimming removed 1 base at V and 4 bases at J, with 7 bases between. CDR3 size: 13 residues. Here the CDR3 DNA reads TGTGCCAGCAGTTTATCCCGTTTCTATGGCTACACCTTC. Translated: CASSLSRFYGYTF.

The chain joins TRBV6-5 to TRBJ2-3; D ambiguous. V was cut by 2 bases and J by 2 bases, with 5 bases left in between. The CDR3 contains 13 residues. Per the germline V gene, CDR1 is MNHEY and CDR2 is SVGAGI. The CDR3 here is CASSYLFTDTQYF. For the CDR3, the DNA is TGTGCCAGCAGTTACCTCTTCACAGATACGCAGTATTTT.

The CDR3 nucleotides read TGTGCCAGCAGCTTAGAGTTGGGCGCCAATGAGCAGTTCTTC. Translation: CASSLELGANEQFF. This chain connects TRBV7-2 to TRBJ2-1; no clear D gene. V was pared by 1 base and J by 6 bases, with 10 bases between. Germline V CDR1 and CDR2: SGHTA, FQGNSA. This CDR3 region has 14 residues.

The V gene is TRBV18, the J gene TRBJ2-7; a weak D match, TRBD2 (5 bases). The CDR3 contains 14 residues. Germline values: CDR1 KGHSH, CDR2 LQKENI. The V and J ends lost 3 bases and 0 bases respectively, with 9 bases between them. The CDR3 here is CASSPRGISYEQYF. DNA for the CDR3: TGTGCCAGCTCACCCCGAGGGATCTCCTACGAGCAGTACTTC.

This clone was observed a few times. V gene TRBV2 combines with J gene TRBJ1-5; no clear D gene. The CDR3 runs to 13 residues. Germline V gene lookup returns CDR1 SNHLY and CDR2 FYNNEI. V was clipped by 4 bases and J by 1 base, with 5 bases between them. The CDR3 reads CASSVLSNQPQHF. As DNA, the CDR3 is TGTGCCAGCAGTGTACTAAGCAATCAGCCCCAGCATTTT.

J is TRBJ2-1 and V is TRBV20-1, with no clear D. The CDR3 runs 10 residues. Between the trimmed V and J ends, which lost 6 bases and 5 bases, there was a span of 5 bases. In germline, CDR1 is DFQATT, CDR2 SNEGSKA (reference sequence). The CDR3 bases are TGCAGTGCAGCCGACAATGAGCAGTTCTTC. Encoded protein: CSAADNEQFF.

This clone was seen once. The V and J genes are TRBV11-2 and TRBJ2-5; 7 bases match TRBD2. V dropped 5 bases and J dropped 0; count of bases not matched to a gene: 6. CDR3 length: 15 amino acids. Per the germline V gene, CDR1 is SGHAT and CDR2 is FQNNGV. The CDR3 DNA follows: TGTGCCAGCAGCGCCTTCGGGGGGTACCAAGAGACCCAGTACTTC. Its translation: CASSAFGGYQETQYF.

This chain uses TRBV5-1 with TRBJ2-5, with TRBD1 as a possible D gene (5 bases). This CDR3 contains 16 residues. V lost 3 bases to trimming and J lost 5 bases, with 20 bases between them. Looked up from germline, CDR1 is SGHRS and CDR2 is YFSETQ. The CDR3 sequence is CASSSRIGQGGETQYF. The CDR3 DNA follows: TGCGCCAGCAGCTCCCGGATTGGGCAGGGTGGGGAGACCCAGTACTTC.

The chain recombines TRBV12-3 or TRBV12-4 with TRBJ2-1, with TRBD1 identical over 10 bases. V trimming: 6 bases; J trimming: 9 bases; junction bases outside the gene matches: 2. This CDR3 has 12 residues. CDR3 sequence: CASSRTGGEQFF. CDR3 in DNA: TGTGCCAGCAGCAGGACAGGGGGTGAGCAGTTCTTC.

The rearrangement uses TRBV7-9 and TRBJ2-3; 8 bases agree with TRBD2. There are 15 residues in the CDR3. The germline V gene encodes CDR1 SEHNR and CDR2 FQNEAQ (reference sequence). Trimming removed 4 bases from V and 1 base from J; junction bases left unmatched: 4. The CDR3 reads CASSSSGLGTDTQYF. CDR3 nucleotides: TGTGCCAGCAGCTCTAGCGGGTTGGGCACAGATACGCAGTATTTT.

The chain combines TRBV7-9 with TRBJ1-5; 8 bases agree with TRBD1. Germline CDR1 SEHNR, CDR2 FQNEAQ (reference sequence). V was clipped by 5 bases and J by 0 bases; unmatched bases: 6. The CDR3 runs 16 residues. The CDR3, as DNA: TGTGCCAGCAGCGAAGGGACAGGCTATAGCAATCAGCCCCAGCATTTT. This translates into CASSEGTGYSNQPQHF.

The sample holds one count of this clone. This rearrangement joins TRBV3-1 (or the pseudogene TRBV3-2) to TRBJ1-2; the D is unclear. V was pared by 1 base and J by 2 bases, with 11 bases between. Looked up from germline, CDR1 is LGHDT and CDR2 is YNNKEL (reference sequence). This CDR3 has 15 residues. The CDR3 DNA is TGTGCCAGCAGCCAAGGGGAGGGTCGGAACTATGGCTACACCTTC. Its translation: CASSQGEGRNYGYTF.

The genes are TRBV6-5 and TRBJ2-5; 11 bases are shared with TRBD2. Looked up from germline, CDR1 is MNHEY and CDR2 is SVGAGI. The ends lost 8 bases at V and 5 bases at J; junction bases unmatched: 7. This CDR3 has 14 residues. The CDR3 here is CASDSGGAGETQYF. CDR3 nucleotides: TGTGCCAGCGATAGCGGGGGGGCCGGGGAGACCCAGTACTTC.

V is TRBV19 and J is TRBJ1-1; unclear D gene. CDR1 is LNHDA and CDR2 is SQIVND in the germline V gene (reference sequence). This CDR3 is built from 17 residues. V shed 3 bases and J shed 0 bases, with 17 bases lying between them. CDR3 sequence reads: CASSIRLTEILNTEAFF. For the CDR3, the DNA is TGTGCCAGTAGTATCCGCCTAACAGAGATTTTGAACACTGAAGCTTTCTTT.

The V call is TRBV14, the J call TRBJ1-4; TRBD1 aligns across 12 bases. The CDR3 spans 17 residues. Germline lookup yields CDR1 SGHDN and CDR2 FVKESK. V gave up 8 bases and J gave up 4 bases; unmatched junction bases: 11. The CDR3 reads CASPGTGGQKFNEKLFF. In DNA form, the CDR3 reads TGTGCCAGCCCCGGGACAGGGGGCCAAAAATTTAATGAAAAACTGTTTTTT.

The chain links TRBV6-5 to TRBJ1-4; the D gene is possibly TRBD1 (5 bases). This CDR3 region has 16 residues. V was trimmed by 1 base and J by 8 bases, leaving 17 bases between them. The germline V gene encodes CDR1 MNHEY and CDR2 SVGAGI. CDR3 residues: CASSYWANSGNEKLFF. The CDR3 DNA reads TGTGCCAGCAGTTACTGGGCCAATTCAGGGAACGAAAAACTGTTTTTT.